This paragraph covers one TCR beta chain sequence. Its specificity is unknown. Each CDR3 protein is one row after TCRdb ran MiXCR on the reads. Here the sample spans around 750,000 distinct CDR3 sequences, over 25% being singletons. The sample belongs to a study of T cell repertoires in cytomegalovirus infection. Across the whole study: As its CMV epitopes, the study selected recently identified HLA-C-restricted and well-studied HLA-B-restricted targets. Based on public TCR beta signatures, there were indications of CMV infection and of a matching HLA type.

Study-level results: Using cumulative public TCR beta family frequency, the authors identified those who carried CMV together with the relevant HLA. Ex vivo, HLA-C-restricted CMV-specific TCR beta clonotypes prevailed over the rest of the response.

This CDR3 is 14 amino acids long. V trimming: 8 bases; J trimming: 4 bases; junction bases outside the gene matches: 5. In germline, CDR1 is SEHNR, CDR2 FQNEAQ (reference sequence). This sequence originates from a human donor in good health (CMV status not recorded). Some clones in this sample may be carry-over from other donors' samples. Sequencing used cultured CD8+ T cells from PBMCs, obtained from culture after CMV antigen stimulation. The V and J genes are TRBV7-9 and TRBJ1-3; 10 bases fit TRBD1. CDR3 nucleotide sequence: TGTGCCAGCCCGGGACAGGGGTCGGGAAACACCATATATTTT. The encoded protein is CASPGQGSGNTIYF.